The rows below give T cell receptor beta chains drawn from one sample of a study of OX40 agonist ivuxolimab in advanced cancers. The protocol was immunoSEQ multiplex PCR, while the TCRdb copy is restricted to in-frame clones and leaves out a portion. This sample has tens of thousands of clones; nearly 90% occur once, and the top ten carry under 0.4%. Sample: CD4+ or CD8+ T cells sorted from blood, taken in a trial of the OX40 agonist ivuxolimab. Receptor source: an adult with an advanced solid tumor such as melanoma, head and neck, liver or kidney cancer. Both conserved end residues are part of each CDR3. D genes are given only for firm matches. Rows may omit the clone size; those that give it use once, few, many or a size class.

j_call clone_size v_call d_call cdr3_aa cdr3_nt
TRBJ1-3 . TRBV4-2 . CASSQDSGAGGNTIYF TGTGCCAGCAGCCAAGATTCGGGGGCTGGGGGAAACACCATATATTTT
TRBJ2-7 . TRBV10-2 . CASSDARAYEQYF TGCGCCAGCAGTGATGCGAGAGCCTACGAGCAGTACTTC
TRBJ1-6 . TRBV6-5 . CASTLGLYNSPLHF TGTGCCAGCACTCTGGGACTCTATAATTCACCCCTCCACTTT
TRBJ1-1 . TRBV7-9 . CASSYLGGRMNTEAFF TGTGCCAGCAGCTACCTCGGGGGGCGAATGAACACTGAAGCTTTCTTT
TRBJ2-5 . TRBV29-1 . CSGGRDGETQYF TGCAGCGGTGGCCGGGACGGAGAGACCCAGTACTTC
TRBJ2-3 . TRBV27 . CASGTRATDTQYF TGTGCCTCCGGGACCAGGGCCACAGATACGCAGTATTTT
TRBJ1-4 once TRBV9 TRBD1 CASSVGDRGHGRDEKLFF TGTGCCAGCAGCGTAGGGGACAGGGGGCACGGGAGGGATGAAAAACTGTTTTTT
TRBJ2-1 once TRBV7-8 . CASSLELAYEQFF TGTGCCAGCAGCTTAGAACTAGCCTATGAGCAGTTCTTC
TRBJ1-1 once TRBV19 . CASSIGDGGEAFF TGTGCCAGTAGTATAGGGGACGGAGGTGAAGCTTTCTTT
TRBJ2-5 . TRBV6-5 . CASSYRQGWKETQYF TGTGCCAGCAGTTACAGGCAGGGGTGGAAAGAGACCCAGTACTTC
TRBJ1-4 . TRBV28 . CANRGGEKLFF TGTGCCAACAGAGGTGGGGAAAAACTGTTTTTT
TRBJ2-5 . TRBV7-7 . CASSLAPLGAETQYF TGTGCCAGCAGCTTAGCCCCACTAGGGGCAGAGACCCAGTACTTC
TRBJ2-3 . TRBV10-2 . CASSDGGGGSARADTQYF TGCGCCAGCAGTGATGGGGGGGGCGGGTCGGCCCGGGCAGATACGCAGTATTTT
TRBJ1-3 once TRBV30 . CACVPVSGNTIYF TGTGCCTGCGTCCCGGTCTCTGGAAACACCATATATTTT
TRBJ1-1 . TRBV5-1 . CASSLGNGRLNTEAFF TGCGCCAGCAGCTTGGGGAACGGGCGGCTGAACACTGAAGCTTTCTTT
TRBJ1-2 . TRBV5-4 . CASSPGSWANYGYTF TGTGCCAGCAGTCCGGGGTCCTGGGCTAACTATGGCTACACCTTC
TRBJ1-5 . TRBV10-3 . CAIAGTLSNQPQHF TGTGCCATAGCCGGGACCTTAAGCAATCAGCCCCAGCATTTT
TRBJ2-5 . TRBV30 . CAWSVRAGFKQETQYF TGTGCCTGGAGTGTCAGGGCAGGGTTTAAGCAAGAGACCCAGTACTTC
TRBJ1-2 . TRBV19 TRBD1 CASSIGQVGNYGYTF TGTGCCAGTAGTATTGGACAGGTGGGGAACTATGGCTACACCTTC
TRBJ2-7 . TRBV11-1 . CASSPIGVAGSYEQYF TGTGCCAGCAGCCCGATCGGGGTAGCTGGGTCCTACGAGCAGTACTTC
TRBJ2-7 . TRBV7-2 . CASSPTTGPYEQYF TGTGCCAGCAGCCCGACCACGGGGCCCTACGAGCAGTACTTC
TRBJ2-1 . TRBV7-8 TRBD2 CASSVPSGGNNNEQFF TGTGCCAGCAGCGTGCCATCGGGGGGAAATAACAATGAGCAGTTCTTC
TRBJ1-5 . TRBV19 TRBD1 CASSIVGQGTYQPQHF TGTGCCAGTAGTATAGTTGGACAGGGGACTTATCAGCCCCAGCATTTT
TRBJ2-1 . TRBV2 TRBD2 CATTFQPGGSSYNEQFF TGTGCCACCACGTTCCAGCCGGGGGGGTCCTCCTACAATGAGCAGTTCTTC
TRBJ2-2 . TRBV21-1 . CASSKVSSKTSGGSSRNTGELFF TGTGCCAGCAGCAAAGTTTCGTCCAAAACTAGCGGGGGGTCCTCACGGAACACCGGGGAGCTGTTTTTT
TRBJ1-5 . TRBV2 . CASSVSGKGNQPQHF TGTGCCAGCAGTGTGTCAGGGAAGGGGAATCAGCCCCAGCATTTT
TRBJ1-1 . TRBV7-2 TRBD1 CASSWDSRPPMNTEAFF TGTGCCAGCAGCTGGGACAGCCGGCCTCCGATGAACACTGAAGCTTTCTTT